This TCR beta chain was profiled in a study of control samples from healthy donors and cancer patients (dated by TCRdb to the early 2020s). This clone appeared once. Its target antigen remains unknown. The input lacks base qualities; no much larger clone sits a single base away. The library was built by means of the immunoSEQ multiplex PCR assay. TCRdb carries this immuneACCESS record with in-frame sequences only. Its versions omit some clonotypes, under half of them owing to an unresolved V gene in the studies checked, with the rest unexplained. The sample table shows around 67,000 clones, and around 90% are seen once. The ten largest clones add up to approximately 5% of the sample. Reading from cysteine to phenylalanine, the CDR3 counts 16 amino acids. Only the CDR3 DNA is retained, 48 bases long and in frame from the first base. Trimming costs V 0 bases and J 6 bases, and their ends lie 12 bases apart. Taken from the germline V gene, the CDR1 and CDR2 loops are MNHEY and SVGAGI.

This sequence originates from a man aged 60 to 69 with colorectal cancer. The chain joins TRBV6-5 to TRBJ1-6; the D gene lacks a confident call. Sequenced input: PBMCs. The CDR3 protein sequence reads: CASSYSALLSNSPLHF. The DNA sequence reads TGTGCCAGCAGTTACTCCGCTCTCTTGAGTAATTCACCCCTCCACTTT.